This record looks at one T cell receptor beta chain sequence and its context. This sample stems from a study of blood T cells in healthy people across ages. This CDR3 has 14 amino acids. Germline CDR1 and CDR2: MNHEY and SVGEGT. V was clipped by 5 bases and J by 9 bases; unmatched bases: 3. A second PCR of about 7 to 11 cycles used a sample-barcoded 5' primer and a J-beta primer mix. TCRdb independently ran MiXCR on the 5' RACE reads; one entry per CDR3 protein. The table includes about 1.8 million distinct CDR3 sequences, less than 50% detected once. This chain connects TRBV6-2 or TRBV6-3 to TRBJ2-1, with TRBD2 identical over 14 bases. This TCR came from a woman aged 40 to 55 in good health. Sequenced sample: blood. CDR3 protein: CASSGGLAGGEQFF. The CDR3 DNA follows: TGTGCCAGCAGTGGAGGACTAGCGGGGGGTGAGCAGTTCTTC.